The rows below give T cell receptor beta chains drawn from one sample of a study of blood T cell repertoires in COVID-19. Repertoires were generated with immunoSEQ multiplex PCR, while TCRdb's copy carries only in-frame clones and drops some. The repertoire holds some 220,000 clones, with 80% to 95% as singletons. The sample consisted of peripheral blood. These receptors were taken from a man aged 30-40 years with COVID-19, enrolled during active disease. The CDR3 runs from the conserved cysteine through the conserved F or W. For some rows the clone size is stated as once, few or many, or as a class when expanded; others skip it.

TRBV3-1/TRBV3-2	TRBJ1-1	NA	CASSQGLLGTGGEAFF
TRBV11-1	TRBJ1-6	once	CASSSTGANRAPLHF
TRBV18	TRBJ2-5	NA	CASSPGTGETQYF
TRBV5-1	TRBJ2-2	few	CASSFPTGGNTGELFF
TRBV5-6	TRBJ1-6	NA	CASSPWDRSSYNSPLHF
TRBV6-1	TRBJ1-2	NA	CASSELQGYVRNYGYTF
TRBV4-1	TRBJ1-4	NA	CASSQGMRQGNEKLFF
TRBV27	TRBJ1-2	NA	CASRRDRGLNYGYTF
TRBV7-3	TRBJ2-6	once	CASRRSGANVLTF
TRBV2	TRBJ1-6	NA	CASSVMQYNSPLHF
TRBV7-2	TRBJ1-1	NA	CASSPTTGNTEAFF